This TCR beta chain was identified in a study of T cell changes during pregnancy in multiple sclerosis. The CDR3 length is 16 residues. The germline CDR1 and CDR2 sequences are SGDLS and YYNGEE. V lost 5 bases and J 6 bases, leaving 23 bases between the germline ends. Here immunoSEQ multiplex PCR was the method, and the copy in TCRdb shows in-frame clones only, minus some. The data hold under 60,000 clones, with around 90% observed a single time. The clonotype originates from a female donor with multiple sclerosis, enrolled in a pregnancy study. Material: CD8+ T cells from peripheral blood mononuclear cells, obtained after pregnancy. The chain recombines TRBV9 with TRBJ1-1, with D hard to call. The CDR3 loop reads CASSHVRATGSAEAFF. The CDR3 DNA sequence: TGTGCCAGCAGTCACGTCCGGGCGACGGGTAGCGCTGAAGCTTTCTTT.